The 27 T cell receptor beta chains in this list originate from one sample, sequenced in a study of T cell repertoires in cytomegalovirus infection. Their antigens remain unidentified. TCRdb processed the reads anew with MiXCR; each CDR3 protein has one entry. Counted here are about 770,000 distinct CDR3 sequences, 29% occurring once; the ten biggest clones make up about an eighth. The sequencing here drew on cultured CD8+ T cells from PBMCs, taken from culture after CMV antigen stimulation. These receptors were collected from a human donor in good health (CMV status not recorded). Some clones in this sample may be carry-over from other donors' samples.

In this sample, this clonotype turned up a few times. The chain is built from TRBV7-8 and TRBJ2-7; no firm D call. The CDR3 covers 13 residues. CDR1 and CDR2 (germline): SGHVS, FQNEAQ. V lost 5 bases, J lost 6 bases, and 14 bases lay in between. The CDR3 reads CASSPNGFREQYF. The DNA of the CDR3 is TGTGCCAGCAGCCCCAATGGTTTCCGCGAGCAGTACTTC.

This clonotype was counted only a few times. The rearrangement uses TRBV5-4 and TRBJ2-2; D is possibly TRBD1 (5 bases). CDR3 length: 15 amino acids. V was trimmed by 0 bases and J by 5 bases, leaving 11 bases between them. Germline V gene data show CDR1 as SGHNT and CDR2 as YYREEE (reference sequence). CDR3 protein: CASSLADRITGELFF. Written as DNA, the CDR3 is TGTGCCAGCAGCTTGGCTGACAGAATTACCGGGGAGCTGTTTTTT.

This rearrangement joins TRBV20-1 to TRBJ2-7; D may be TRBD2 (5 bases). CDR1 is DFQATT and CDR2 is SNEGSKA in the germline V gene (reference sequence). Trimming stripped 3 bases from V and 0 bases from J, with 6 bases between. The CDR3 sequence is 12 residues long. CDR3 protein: CSARDFSYEQYF. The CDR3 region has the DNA TGCAGTGCTAGGGACTTCTCCTACGAGCAGTACTTC.

The CDR3 protein is CASTPGGLGNEQFF. CDR3 DNA: TGTGCCAGCACCCCTGGGGGCTTAGGCAATGAGCAGTTCTTC. The chain joins TRBV5-4 to TRBJ2-1, with D perhaps matching TRBD1 (6 bases). Germline CDR1 reads SGHNT; CDR2 reads YYREEE (reference sequence). V was cut by 6 bases and J by 6 bases, with 16 bases left in between. This CDR3 spans 14 amino acids.

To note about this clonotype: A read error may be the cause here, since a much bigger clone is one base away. The CDR3 sequence: CVSRQDSHNEKLFF. The CDR3 bases are TGTGTCAGCAGGCAGGACAGCCATAATGAAAAACTGTTTTTT. The chain couples TRBV7-6 to TRBJ1-4; a possible D gene is TRBD1 (6 bases). From germline, CDR1 is SGHVS and CDR2 FNYEAQ. This CDR3 spans 14 amino acids.

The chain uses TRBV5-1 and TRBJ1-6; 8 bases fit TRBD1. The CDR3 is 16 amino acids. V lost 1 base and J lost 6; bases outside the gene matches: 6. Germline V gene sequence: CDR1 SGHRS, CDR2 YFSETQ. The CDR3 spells CASSLTPGQGNSPLHF. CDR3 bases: TGCGCCAGCAGCTTGACCCCCGGACAGGGTAATTCACCCCTCCACTTT.

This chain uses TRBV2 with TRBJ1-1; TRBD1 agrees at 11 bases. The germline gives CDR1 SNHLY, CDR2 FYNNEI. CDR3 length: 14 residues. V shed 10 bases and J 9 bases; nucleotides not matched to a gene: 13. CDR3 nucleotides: TGTGCCAAAACCCCGGGACAGGGGGAAGGTAAAGCTTTCTTT. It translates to CAKTPGQGEGKAFF.

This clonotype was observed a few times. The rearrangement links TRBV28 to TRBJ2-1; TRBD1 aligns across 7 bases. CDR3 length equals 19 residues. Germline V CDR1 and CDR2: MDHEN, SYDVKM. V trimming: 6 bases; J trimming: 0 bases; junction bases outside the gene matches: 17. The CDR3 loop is CASRPPNRDSDSSYNEQFF. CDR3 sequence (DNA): TGTGCCAGCAGACCACCTAACCGGGACAGCGATAGCTCCTACAATGAGCAGTTCTTC.

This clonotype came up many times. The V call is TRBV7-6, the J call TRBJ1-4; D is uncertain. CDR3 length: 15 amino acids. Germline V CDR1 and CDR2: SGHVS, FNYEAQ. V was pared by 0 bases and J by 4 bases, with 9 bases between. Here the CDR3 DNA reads TGTGCCAGCAGCTTAGCGGCAGGAATTAATGAAAAACTGTTTTTT. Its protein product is CASSLAAGINEKLFF.

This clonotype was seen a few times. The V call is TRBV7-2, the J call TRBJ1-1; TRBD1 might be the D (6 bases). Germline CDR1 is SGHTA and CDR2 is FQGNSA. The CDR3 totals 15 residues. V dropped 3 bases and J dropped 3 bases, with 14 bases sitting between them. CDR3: CASSFFGGADTEAFF. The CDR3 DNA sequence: TGTGCCAGCAGCTTCTTCGGGGGCGCGGACACTGAAGCTTTCTTT.

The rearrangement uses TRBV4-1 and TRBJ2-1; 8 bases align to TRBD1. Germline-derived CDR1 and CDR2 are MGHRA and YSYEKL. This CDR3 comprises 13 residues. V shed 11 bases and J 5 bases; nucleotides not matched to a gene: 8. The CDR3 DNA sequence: TGCGCCGCCTCCCGGACAGGGAACAATGAGCAGTTCTTC. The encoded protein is CAASRTGNNEQFF.

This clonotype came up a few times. The CDR3 loop reads CASTTQRGPRISSYNEQFF. CDR3 DNA: TGTGCCAGCACTACTCAGCGGGGGCCCAGAATCAGCTCCTACAATGAGCAGTTCTTC. The chain combines TRBV27 with TRBJ2-1; TRBD2 aligns across 8 bases. Germline V gives CDR1 MNHEY, CDR2 SMNVEV (reference sequence). V shed 7 bases, J shed 0 bases, and the junction held 17 bases outside the gene matches. The CDR3 sequence is 19 residues long.

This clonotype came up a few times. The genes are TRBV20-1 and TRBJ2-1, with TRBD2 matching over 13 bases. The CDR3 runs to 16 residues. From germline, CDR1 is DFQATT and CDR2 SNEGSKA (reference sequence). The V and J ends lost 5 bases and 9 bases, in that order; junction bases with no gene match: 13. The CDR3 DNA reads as TGCAGTGCTCTATACCCAAGACTAGCGGGGGGTTTTGAGCAGTTCTTC. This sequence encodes CSALYPRLAGGFEQFF.

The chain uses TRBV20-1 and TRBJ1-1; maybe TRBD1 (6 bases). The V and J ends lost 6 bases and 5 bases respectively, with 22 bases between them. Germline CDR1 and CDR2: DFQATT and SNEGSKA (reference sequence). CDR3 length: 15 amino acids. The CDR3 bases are TGCAGTGCGTCCCCGGCCGGGGGGCGGAGGACTGAAGCTTTCTTT. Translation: CSASPAGGRRTEAFF.

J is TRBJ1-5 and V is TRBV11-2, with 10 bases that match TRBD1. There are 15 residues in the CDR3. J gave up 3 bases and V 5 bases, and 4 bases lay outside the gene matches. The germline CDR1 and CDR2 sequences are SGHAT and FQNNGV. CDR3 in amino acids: CASSMTGGPNQPQHF. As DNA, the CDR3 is TGTGCCAGCAGCATGACAGGGGGCCCCAATCAGCCCCAGCATTTT.

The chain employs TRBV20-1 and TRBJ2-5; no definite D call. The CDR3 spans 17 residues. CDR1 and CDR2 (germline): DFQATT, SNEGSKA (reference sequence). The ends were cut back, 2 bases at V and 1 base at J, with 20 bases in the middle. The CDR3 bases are TGCAGTGCTAGACTCCCCAGTCCTCTAACCTTCCAAGAGACCCAGTACTTC. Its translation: CSARLPSPLTFQETQYF.

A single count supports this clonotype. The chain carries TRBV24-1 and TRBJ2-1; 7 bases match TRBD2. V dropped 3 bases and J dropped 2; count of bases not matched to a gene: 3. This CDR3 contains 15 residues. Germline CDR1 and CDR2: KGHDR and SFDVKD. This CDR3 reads CATSDSGATYNEQFF. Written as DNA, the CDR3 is TGTGCCACCAGTGATAGCGGGGCGACCTACAATGAGCAGTTCTTC.

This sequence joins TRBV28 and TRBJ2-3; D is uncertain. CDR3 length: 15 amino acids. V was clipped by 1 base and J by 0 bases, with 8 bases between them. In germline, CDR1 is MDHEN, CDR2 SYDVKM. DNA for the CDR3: TGTGCCAGCAGTTTATATGGGCGTAGCACAGATACGCAGTATTTT. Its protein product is CASSLYGRSTDTQYF.

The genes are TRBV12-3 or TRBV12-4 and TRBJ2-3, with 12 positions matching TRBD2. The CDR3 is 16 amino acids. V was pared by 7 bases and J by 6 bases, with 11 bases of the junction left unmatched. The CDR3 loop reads CASTPLAGGNSDTQYF. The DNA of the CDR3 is TGTGCCAGCACCCCCCTAGCGGGGGGGAATTCGGATACGCAGTATTTT.

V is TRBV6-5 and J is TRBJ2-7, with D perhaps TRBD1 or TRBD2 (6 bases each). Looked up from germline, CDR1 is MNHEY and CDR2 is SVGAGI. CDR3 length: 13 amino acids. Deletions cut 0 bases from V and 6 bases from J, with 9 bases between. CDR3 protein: CASSYSPGAEQYV. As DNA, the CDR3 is TGTGCCAGCAGTTACTCACCGGGGGCCGAGCAGTACGTC.

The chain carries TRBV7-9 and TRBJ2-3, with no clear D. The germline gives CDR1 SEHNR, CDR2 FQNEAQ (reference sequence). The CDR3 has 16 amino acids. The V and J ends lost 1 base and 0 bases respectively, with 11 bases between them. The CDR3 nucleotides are TGTGCCAGCAGCTTAGGAGTCTCCGTTAGCACAGATACGCAGTATTTT. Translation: CASSLGVSVSTDTQYF.

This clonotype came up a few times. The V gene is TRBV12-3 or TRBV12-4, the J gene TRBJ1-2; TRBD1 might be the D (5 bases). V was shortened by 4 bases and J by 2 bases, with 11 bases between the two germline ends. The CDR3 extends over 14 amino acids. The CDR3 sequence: CASSYGRANYGYTF. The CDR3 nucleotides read TGTGCCAGCAGTTATGGCAGGGCGAACTATGGCTACACCTTC.

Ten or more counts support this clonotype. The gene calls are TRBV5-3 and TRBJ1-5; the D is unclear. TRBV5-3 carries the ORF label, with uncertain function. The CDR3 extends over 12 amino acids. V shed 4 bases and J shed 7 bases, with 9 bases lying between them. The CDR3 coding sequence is TGTGCCAGAAGCCCGCCGTACCAGCCCCAGCATTTT. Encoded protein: CARSPPYQPQHF.

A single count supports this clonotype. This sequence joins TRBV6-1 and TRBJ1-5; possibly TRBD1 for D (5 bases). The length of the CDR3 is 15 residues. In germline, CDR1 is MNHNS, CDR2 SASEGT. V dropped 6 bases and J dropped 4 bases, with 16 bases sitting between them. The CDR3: CASRDIGVRNQPQHF. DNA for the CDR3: TGTGCCAGCAGAGACATAGGGGTACGGAATCAGCCCCAGCATTTT.

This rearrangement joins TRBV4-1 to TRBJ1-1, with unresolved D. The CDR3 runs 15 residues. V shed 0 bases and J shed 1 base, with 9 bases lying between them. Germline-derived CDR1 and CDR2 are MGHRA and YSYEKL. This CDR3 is CASSQEAGENTEAFF. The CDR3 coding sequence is TGCGCCAGCAGCCAAGAGGCAGGAGAGAACACTGAAGCTTTCTTT.

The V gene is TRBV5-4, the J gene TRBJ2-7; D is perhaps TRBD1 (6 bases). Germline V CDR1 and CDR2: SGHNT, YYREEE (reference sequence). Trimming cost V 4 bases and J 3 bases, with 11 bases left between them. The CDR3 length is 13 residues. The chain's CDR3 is CASSPGQHYEQYF. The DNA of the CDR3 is TGTGCCAGCAGCCCTGGACAGCACTACGAGCAGTACTTC.

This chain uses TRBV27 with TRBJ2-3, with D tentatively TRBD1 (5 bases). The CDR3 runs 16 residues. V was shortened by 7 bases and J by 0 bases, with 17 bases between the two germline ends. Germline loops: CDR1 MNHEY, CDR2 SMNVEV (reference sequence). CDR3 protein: CASTTIDRTSTDTQYF. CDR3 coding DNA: TGTGCCAGCACCACTATCGACAGAACTAGCACAGATACGCAGTATTTT.